These 13 T cell receptor beta chains share one sample of origin, sequenced in a study of shared clonotypes between healthy human individuals. Assay used: immunoSEQ multiplex PCR; TCRdb lists only in-frame clones, some missing. The sample contains over 400,000 clones, around 73% of which appear only once. The sequenced sample was PBMCs. These receptors originate from a woman in her forties in good health. Some clones in this sample may be carry-over from other donors' samples.

This clone was observed a handful of times. This CDR3 is CASSPATHQGAFF. For the CDR3, the DNA is TGTGCCAGCAGCCCTGCAACCCACCAGGGAGCTTTCTTT. The chain links TRBV7-8 to TRBJ1-1; tentatively, D is TRBD1 (5 bases). CDR1 SGHVS and CDR2 FQNEAQ come from the germline V gene. V was pared by 5 bases and J by 10 bases, with 17 bases between. This CDR3 is 13 amino acids long.

The chain recombines TRBV7-3 with TRBJ1-1; D uncertain. This CDR3 contains 13 residues. In germline, CDR1 is SGHTA, CDR2 FQGTGA. The ends were cut back, 4 bases at V and 0 bases at J, with 6 bases in the middle. The CDR3 loop is CASSYDLNTEAFF. Written as DNA, the CDR3 is TGTGCCAGCAGCTACGACTTGAACACTGAAGCTTTCTTT.

The chain has TRBV2 and TRBJ2-5; 8 nucleotides align to TRBD1. This CDR3 has 16 residues. The J segment lost 4 bases and the V segment lost 7 bases, leaving 14 bases of the junction unmatched. Germline-derived CDR1 and CDR2 are SNHLY and FYNNEI. The CDR3 bases are TGTGCCAGCACAAGGGGAGACAGGGGAAAGGGAGAGACCCAGTACTTC. Translated: CASTRGDRGKGETQYF.

The V call is TRBV5-1, the J call TRBJ2-7, with TRBD1 identical over 9 bases. The CDR3 consists of 14 residues. Losses at the gene ends were 4 bases for V and 4 bases for J; bases not matched to a gene: 6. Germline CDR1 is SGHRS and CDR2 is YFSETQ. CDR3 amino acids: CASSDRDRAYEQYF. The CDR3 DNA is TGCGCCAGCAGCGACCGGGACAGGGCTTACGAGCAGTACTTC.

This clone was detected once. The chain recombines TRBV19 with TRBJ2-3, with D possibly being TRBD1 or TRBD2 (5 bases each). Trimming pared 2 bases from V and 3 bases from J, leaving 12 bases between. The length of the CDR3 is 15 residues. The V gene's germline CDR1 is LNHDA and CDR2 SQIVND (reference sequence). The CDR3 here is CASSIWGRRTDTQYF. CDR3 sequence (DNA): TGTGCCAGTAGTATATGGGGGAGACGGACAGATACGCAGTATTTT.

This chain joins TRBV11-3 and TRBJ2-5; TRBD1 matches at 7 bases. Germline lookup yields CDR1 SGHNT and CDR2 YENEEA. This CDR3 comprises 15 residues. After removal of 5 bases from V and 2 bases from J, the junction contained 8 bases not matched to a gene. The CDR3 sequence: CASSTRTGAQETQYF. The DNA for the CDR3 is TGTGCCAGCAGCACGCGGACAGGCGCACAAGAGACCCAGTACTTC.

The chain carries TRBV6-6 and TRBJ2-7, with 10 bases lining up with TRBD2. The V segment lost 7 bases and the J segment 2 bases; nucleotides outside the gene matches: 8. The CDR3 is 15 amino acids. CDR1 is MNHNY, CDR2 SVGAGI, per germline (reference sequence). The CDR3 bases are TGTGCCAGCATCCTGAGACTAGCGGGCCCCTACGAGCAGTACTTC. Translating it yields CASILRLAGPYEQYF.

This clone was recorded once. The junction departs from germline at one end; a sequencing error may be responsible. The V gene is TRBV6-5, the J gene TRBJ1-1, with a possible D match to TRBD1 (6 bases). The length of the CDR3 is 15 residues. Per germline, CDR1 MNHEY and CDR2 SVGAGI. Here the CDR3 DNA reads TGTGCCAGCAGCTTGAACAGGGACCTGAACACTGGAGCTTTCTTT. Encoded protein: CASSLNRDLNTGAFF.

The chain carries TRBV7-2 and TRBJ1-5, with D unresolved. CDR3 size: 15 residues. In germline, CDR1 is SGHTA, CDR2 FQGNSA. The germline V and J ends were trimmed by 5 bases and 10 bases, with 21 bases remaining between them. CDR3: CASSAFGSDLEPQHF. In DNA form, the CDR3 reads TGTGCCAGCAGCGCTTTTGGCAGCGACCTGGAACCCCAGCATTTT.

This chain uses TRBV9 with TRBJ1-1, with D unresolved. Trimming took 0 bases from V and 2 from J, leaving 14 bases between them. The germline V gene encodes CDR1 SGDLS and CDR2 YYNGEE. The CDR3 loop spans 16 amino acids. In DNA, the CDR3 is TGTGCCAGCAGCGTAGAAACAGATCCCCTCAACACTGAAGCTTTCTTT. Protein sequence: CASSVETDPLNTEAFF.

In its sample, this clone was seen a few times. The chain joins TRBV29-1 to TRBJ2-1; perhaps TRBD1 as D (5 bases). Deletions cut 7 bases from V and 3 bases from J, with 13 bases between. The CDR3 totals 13 residues. Germline V gene lookup returns CDR1 SQVTM and CDR2 ANQGSEA. The CDR3 DNA reads as TGCAGCGGCCGAGGTCAGGGCTACAATGAGCAGTTCTTC. Amino acids: CSGRGQGYNEQFF.

The chain joins TRBV5-1 to TRBJ1-1; 8 bases agree with TRBD1. Trimming took 4 bases from V and 5 from J; bases not matched to a gene: 7. The CDR3 extends over 14 amino acids. CDR1 SGHRS and CDR2 YFSETQ come from the germline V gene. CDR3 amino acids: CASSAQGGGTEAFF. CDR3 bases: TGCGCCAGCAGCGCACAGGGGGGAGGGACTGAAGCTTTCTTT.

The rearrangement joins TRBV7-2 to TRBJ2-1, with D uncertain. CDR1 and CDR2 from the germline V gene are SGHTA and FQGNSA. V was trimmed by 3 bases and J by 7 bases, leaving 10 bases between them. There are 13 residues in the CDR3. For the CDR3, the DNA is TGTGCCAGCAGCTTTTCCGACCGGAATGAGCAGTTCTTC. It codes for CASSFSDRNEQFF. Supplemented by reference TRBV7-2 and TRBJ2-1, the full variable domain reads GAGVSQSPSNKVTEKGKDVELRCDPISGHTALYWYRQSLGQGLEFLIYFQGNSAPDKSGLPSDRFSAERTGGSVSTLTIQRTQQEDSAVYLCASSFSDRNEQFFGPGTRLTVL.